Following are 6 T cell receptor beta chains from one sample sequenced in a study of shared clonotypes between healthy human individuals. Some clones are missing from TCRdb's copy, which holds only in-frame ones; the method was immunoSEQ multiplex PCR. In the table there are about 2.1 million clones, more than 85% of which are singletons. Cells designated naive CD8 were CD45RO-negative and were positively selected for CCR7, with terminally differentiated effector memory CD45RA+ cells excluded. Specimen: naive CD8+ T cells from PBMCs. The source of these receptors is a man aged 18 to 29 in good health. Some clones in this sample may be carry-over from other donors' samples.

This chain links TRBV2 with TRBJ2-3; TRBD1 agrees at 7 bases. Trimming at V came to 10 bases and at J to 2 bases, leaving 6 bases not matched to a gene. CDR3 length equals 13 residues. The germline gives CDR1 SNHLY, CDR2 FYNNEI. CDR3 amino acids: CAMRGQDTDTQYF. For the CDR3, the DNA is TGTGCCATGCGCGGACAGGACACAGATACGCAGTATTTT.

V usage is TRBV27 and J usage is TRBJ2-2; 14 positions match TRBD2. CDR1 is MNHEY, CDR2 SMNVEV, per germline (reference sequence). The ends lost 6 bases at V and 10 bases at J; junction bases unmatched: 10. CDR3 length: 16 residues. The CDR3 loop is CASRDPTSGRAEELFF. CDR3 in DNA: TGTGCCAGCAGGGACCCGACTAGCGGGAGGGCCGAGGAGCTGTTTTTT.

CDR3 nucleotide sequence: TGTGCCAGCTCACCGCAAACTGTTAGTAGAGAACCTAGCACAGATACGCAGTATTTT. The encoded protein is CASSPQTVSREPSTDTQYF. V gene TRBV18 combines with J gene TRBJ2-3; D gene ambiguous. This CDR3 spans 19 amino acids. V lost 3 bases and J 0 bases, leaving 22 bases between the germline ends. Germline V lookup: CDR1 KGHSH, CDR2 LQKENI.

The genes are TRBV4-1 and TRBJ1-1; D not resolved. The CDR3 is 12 residues long. Germline CDR1 is MGHRA and CDR2 is YSYEKL. V lost 2 bases and J 8 bases, leaving 9 bases between the germline ends. As DNA, the CDR3 is TGCGCCAGCAGCCAACAAACGAACGAAGCTTTCTTT. Its translation: CASSQQTNEAFF.

This clone has only one observation. The chain uses TRBV4-2 and TRBJ2-7, with a weak D call TRBD2 (6 bases). Germline CDR1 is LGHNA and CDR2 is YNFKEQ. The CDR3 covers 15 residues. The germline V and J ends were trimmed by 4 bases and 5 bases, with 18 bases remaining between them. CDR3 in amino acids: CASSPGGGRADEQYF. CDR3 bases: TGTGCCAGCAGCCCAGGTGGGGGGAGAGCGGACGAGCAGTACTTC.

The rearrangement uses TRBV7-3 and TRBJ2-4; possible D gene TRBD2, 6 bases. V dropped 5 bases and J dropped 15 bases, with 8 bases sitting between them. Per germline, CDR1 SGHTA and CDR2 FQGTGA. The CDR3 contains 9 residues. This chain's CDR3 is CASSQTRYF. The CDR3 nucleotides are TGTGCCAGCAGCCAGACTAGGTACTTC.